This TCR beta chain was sequenced in a study of T cell repertoires in cytomegalovirus infection. This CDR3 contains 16 residues. After removal of 5 bases from V and 5 bases from J, the junction contained 13 bases not matched to a gene. Germline V gives CDR1 SGHVS, CDR2 FQNEAQ. Study-level points and caveats: Within the response measured ex vivo, HLA-C-restricted CMV-specific TCR beta clonotypes were dominant. Summed frequency of shared TCR beta families picked out CMV carriers who also had the relevant HLA.

A remark on this clonotype: Its antigen is currently unknown.

MiXCR, applied by TCRdb to the reads, yields one record per CDR3 protein. The repertoire includes approximately 160,000 distinct CDR3 sequences, 17% of them detected once, and roughly a sixth sits in the top ten. The sample comprised CD8+ T cells from PBMCs. This sequence was found in a human donor in good health (CMV status not recorded). Some clones in this sample may be carry-over from other donors' samples. This chain links TRBV7-8 with TRBJ2-7; 9 nucleotides line up with TRBD2. CDR3 amino acids: CASSTRVREGPNEQYF. The CDR3 coding sequence is TGTGCCAGCAGCACTAGGGTGCGGGAGGGCCCCAACGAGCAGTACTTC.